This T cell receptor beta chain was sequenced during a study of shared clonotypes between healthy human individuals. Sequencing was performed with immunoSEQ multiplex PCR; in TCRdb, only in-frame clones are kept and a portion is missing. The sample lists about 510,000 clones; almost 97% were seen once. Germline V gene lookup returns CDR1 KGHSH and CDR2 LQKENI. The CDR3 is 19 amino acids. V shed 2 bases, J shed 2 bases, and the junction held 18 bases outside the gene matches. This chain uses TRBV18 with TRBJ2-7, with 7 positions matching TRBD1. Sequences were obtained from naive CD4+ T cells sorted from blood. The subset here: CD45RA+ positively selected. The receptor's source is a woman in her thirties in good health. Here the CDR3 DNA reads TGTGCCAGCTCACCAATTACGACAGGGAGTGTTTCTTCCACCTACGAGCAGTACTTC. Protein product: CASSPITTGSVSSTYEQYF.